This TCR beta chain was sequenced in a study of molecular identifiers for immune sequencing clone quantification. Study conclusions and caveats: Clone sizes that are highly expanded could be underestimated when identical TCR molecules share a barcode. Over 97% of effector molecules, but under 1% in naive cells, were held by clones with more than 20 RNA copies.

As to this clonotype: Its cognate antigen is unknown. Being one base from a much bigger clone, this may be a read error.

The CDR3 is 14 amino acids. Germline assignment: CDR1 SQVTM and CDR2 ANQGSEA. It was from approximately 22,000 to 940,000 sorted cells, with 10%, 30% or 50% RNA, that naive CD8 libraries came. With listed TCR primers and previously described methods, bulk TCR libraries were prepared. TCRdb passed the PCR reads through MiXCR, listing each CDR3 protein once. The sample records some 88,000 distinct CDR3 sequences, about 21% being singletons. The source is a human donor in good health. Some libraries in this study had Jurkat cell RNA spiked in. The sequenced material came from naive CD8+ T cells from blood, with Jurkat cell RNA spiked in. As to subset: FACS-sorted CD8+CD4-CCR7+CD45RA+ naive T cells. This chain uses TRBV29-1 with TRBJ2-6; possibly TRBD2 for D (6 bases). CDR3 sequence: CGVAEGTGANVLTF. The CDR3 coding sequence is TGCGGCGTTGCGGAGGGAACCGGGGCCAACGTCCTGACTTTC.